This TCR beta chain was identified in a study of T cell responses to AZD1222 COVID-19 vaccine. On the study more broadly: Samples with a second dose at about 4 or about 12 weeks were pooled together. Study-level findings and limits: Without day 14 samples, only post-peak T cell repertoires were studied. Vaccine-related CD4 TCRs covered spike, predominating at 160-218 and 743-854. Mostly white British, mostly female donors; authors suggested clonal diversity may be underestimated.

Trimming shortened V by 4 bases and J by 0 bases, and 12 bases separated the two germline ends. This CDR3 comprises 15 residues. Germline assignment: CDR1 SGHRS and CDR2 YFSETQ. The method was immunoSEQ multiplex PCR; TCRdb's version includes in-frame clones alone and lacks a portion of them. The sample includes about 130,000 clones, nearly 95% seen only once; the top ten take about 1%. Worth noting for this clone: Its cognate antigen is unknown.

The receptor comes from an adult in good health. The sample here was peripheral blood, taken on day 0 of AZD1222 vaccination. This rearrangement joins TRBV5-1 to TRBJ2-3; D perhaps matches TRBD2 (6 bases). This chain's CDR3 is CASSRAAGSTDTQYF. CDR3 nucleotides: TGCGCCAGCAGCCGGGCGGCGGGGAGCACAGATACGCAGTATTTT. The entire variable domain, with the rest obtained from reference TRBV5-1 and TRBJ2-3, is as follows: KAGVTQTPRYLIKTRGQQVTLSCSPISGHRSVSWYQQTPGQGLQFLFEYFSETQRNKGNFPGRFSGRQFSNSRSEMNVSTLELGDSALYLCASSRAAGSTDTQYFGPGTRLTVL.